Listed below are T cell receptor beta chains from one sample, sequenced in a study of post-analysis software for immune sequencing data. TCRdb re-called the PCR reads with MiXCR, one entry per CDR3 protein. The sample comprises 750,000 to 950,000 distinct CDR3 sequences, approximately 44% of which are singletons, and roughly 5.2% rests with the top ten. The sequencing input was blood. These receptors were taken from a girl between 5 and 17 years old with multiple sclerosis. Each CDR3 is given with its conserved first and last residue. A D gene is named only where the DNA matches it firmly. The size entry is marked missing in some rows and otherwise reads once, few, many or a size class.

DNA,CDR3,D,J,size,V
TGTGCCAGCTCTCTCCACACAGATACGCAGTATTTT,CASSLHTDTQYF,-,TRBJ2-3,many,TRBV7-2
TGTGCCATCAGTGAGTCGGGCCACATATACGAGCAGTACTTC,CAISESGHIYEQYF,-,TRBJ2-7,-,TRBV10-3
TGTGCCACCAGCCCCTTAAGCTCCTACGAGCAGTACTTC,CATSPLSSYEQYF,-,TRBJ2-7,-,TRBV15
TGTGCCAGCAGCCTAACCGGGACAGGGCCCAATGAGCAGTTCTTC,CASSLTGTGPNEQFF,TRBD1,TRBJ2-1,-,TRBV27
TGTGCCAGCAGTCCCTCATTAGGGGTGAAAGAGACCCAGTACTTC,CASSPSLGVKETQYF,-,TRBJ2-5,few,TRBV7-9
TGTGCCAGCAGACTAACTCAGGGGGGTAGCAATCAGCCCCAGCATTTT,CASRLTQGGSNQPQHF,TRBD1,TRBJ1-5,-,TRBV12-3/TRBV12-4
TGTGCCAGCAGAAATCCCTGGGTTGGGCAAGAGACCCAGTACTTC,CASRNPWVGQETQYF,-,TRBJ2-5,-,TRBV6-1
TGCAGTGCTAAGCCCCGGCCCTTCACAGATACGCAGTATTTT,CSAKPRPFTDTQYF,-,TRBJ2-3,-,TRBV20-1
TGTGCCAGCAGCAAGCCGTCAGAGGGTACACGCGGCTACACCTTC,CASSKPSEGTRGYTF,-,TRBJ1-2,few,TRBV11-1
TGCGCCAGCAGGGGGCTAGCCTACAATGAGCAGTTCTTC,CASRGLAYNEQFF,-,TRBJ2-1,-,TRBV5-1
TGTGCCAGCAAGACAGGACCCAGGGCCACTGAAGCTTTCTTT,CASKTGPRATEAFF,-,TRBJ1-1,-,TRBV6-1
TGTGCCAGTTTACCGGGACTAGCGGGAGGAGAGACCCAGTACTTC,CASLPGLAGGETQYF,TRBD2,TRBJ2-5,-,TRBV12-3/TRBV12-4
TGTGCCAGCAGTGAAGGGGTTGGGGGCCGGGCGAACACTGAAGCTTTCTTT,CASSEGVGGRANTEAFF,-,TRBJ1-1,-,TRBV6-1
TGCGCCAGCAGCCATGGGCTTACGGGGGGCGAGCAGTACTTC,CASSHGLTGGEQYF,TRBD2,TRBJ2-7,few,TRBV4-3
TGCGCCAGCAGCCAAGATTTCCCCCTGATGGCGAGAACAGATACGCAGTATTTT,CASSQDFPLMARTDTQYF,-,TRBJ2-3,-,TRBV4-3
TGTGCCAGCAGTAACACGGACAGGGCCATCAATTCACCCCTCCACTTT,CASSNTDRAINSPLHF,TRBD1,TRBJ1-6,few,TRBV6-5
TGTGCCAGCAGCCCGCGTCCCGCAACTAATGAAAAACTGTTTTTT,CASSPRPATNEKLFF,-,TRBJ1-4,-,TRBV11-1
TGCAGTGCTCCTCTAAGCGGGGCCTACGAGCAGTACTTC,CSAPLSGAYEQYF,TRBD2,TRBJ2-7,-,TRBV20-1
TGTGCCAGCAGCTCAACGGGACAGGGCTTCTATGGCTACACCTTC,CASSSTGQGFYGYTF,TRBD1,TRBJ1-2,-,TRBV7-9
TGTGCCTGGAGTCGAACTAGAACTAGCGGGCACTACAATGAGCAGTTCTTC,CAWSRTRTSGHYNEQFF,TRBD2,TRBJ2-1,once,TRBV30
TGCGCCAGCAGCTTGATGGTTAGCAATAAGGGGAATGAGCAGTTCTTC,CASSLMVSNKGNEQFF,-,TRBJ2-1,-,TRBV5-1
TGTGCCAGCAGCTTAGAGGCGGGAGGGGAGACCCAGTACTTC,CASSLEAGGETQYF,TRBD2,TRBJ2-5,few,TRBV7-2
TGCGCCAGCAGCTTGTTCGGGCCGACGGAGGCAACTAATGAAAAACTGTTTTTT,CASSLFGPTEATNEKLFF,-,TRBJ1-4,few,TRBV5-1
TGTGCCACCAGTGATGGCGGGAGGGCCTTTACGAATGAGCAGTTCTTC,CATSDGGRAFTNEQFF,TRBD2,TRBJ2-1,-,TRBV24-1
TGTGCCAGCAGCTTAGGGTCTAGCCCCTTCAATGAGCAGTTCTTC,CASSLGSSPFNEQFF,-,TRBJ2-1,once,TRBV7-3
TGCGCCAGCAGCACCGGGTTTTCCTACGAGCAGTACTTC,CASSTGFSYEQYF,-,TRBJ2-7,-,TRBV4-1
TGTGCCACCAGTGGTGGGCCAGGGATCACAGATACGCAGTATTTT,CATSGGPGITDTQYF,-,TRBJ2-3,-,TRBV24-1
TGCGCCAGCAAACAAGTCGGACGGAACTACGAGCAGTACTTC,CASKQVGRNYEQYF,-,TRBJ2-7,-,TRBV5-1
TGTGCCAGCAGCGGGACTAGCGGGAACACCAACCTGGGCGAGCAGTACTTC,CASSGTSGNTNLGEQYF,TRBD2,TRBJ2-7,few,TRBV7-8
TGCGCCAGCAGCCAAAGGGGCGGTGAAGATACGCAGTATTTT,CASSQRGGEDTQYF,-,TRBJ2-3,-,TRBV4-3
TGTGCCAGCAGTGAATACGGGGGCCAGTATGAGCAGTACTTC,CASSEYGGQYEQYF,-,TRBJ2-7,few,TRBV25-1
TGCGCCAGCAGCCCTGGACAGGGGGGTCAGCCCCAGCATTTT,CASSPGQGGQPQHF,TRBD1,TRBJ1-5,few,TRBV5-1
TGTGCCAGCAGCACAACAGGGGGCGGCCAGCCCCAGCATTTT,CASSTTGGGQPQHF,TRBD1,TRBJ1-5,few,TRBV6-6
TGTGCCAGCAGTCTTGGACTAGCGGGAGGGCCCCACGAGCAGTACTTC,CASSLGLAGGPHEQYF,TRBD2,TRBJ2-7,-,TRBV12-3/TRBV12-4
TGTGCCAGCAGGCCGACGCAGAGATCCTATGGCTACACCTTC,CASRPTQRSYGYTF,-,TRBJ1-2,few,TRBV28
TGCAGCGTTACGGGAGCTTACGAGCAGTACTTC,CSVTGAYEQYF,-,TRBJ2-7,-,TRBV29-1
TGTGCCAGCAGCTTACGGAGGAATATGGGGGGACTTTACAATGAGCAGTTCTTC,CASSLRRNMGGLYNEQFF,-,TRBJ2-1,-,TRBV13
TGCGCCAGCAGCCAAGATCCGTCGTTCAGCAAAGAGACCCAGTACTTC,CASSQDPSFSKETQYF,-,TRBJ2-5,-,TRBV4-1
TGCAGCGTACGGACTAGCGGTATTACCTACGAGCAGTACTTC,CSVRTSGITYEQYF,TRBD2,TRBJ2-7,-,TRBV29-1
TGTGCCAGCAGTTTATCGAGTGGCTATGGCTACACCTTC,CASSLSSGYGYTF,-,TRBJ1-2,few,TRBV27